This paragraph covers one TCR beta chain sequence. Participant-given clinical history determined each cohort assignment. Participants in the exposed group had met a COVID-19 case in the 2 weeks before joining the study. This record belongs to a study of blood T cell repertoires in COVID-19. The V end lost 1 base, the J end lost 0 bases, and 10 bases lay between the germline ends. The CDR3 is 17 residues long. Germline CDR1 and CDR2: LGHNA and YSLEER. Original methodology: It was from reference gene primer amplification that nucleated cell counts were estimated. The data were produced by immunoSEQ multiplex PCR, yet TCRdb's version contains in-frame clones alone and is incomplete. V and J calls and clone size come straight from that table; D and trimming were deduced from the DNA. The sample yields about 220,000 clones, 85% to 90% seen once.

The chain is built from TRBV4-3 and TRBJ1-6; D is uncertain. The sample comprised PBMCs or T cells enriched from blood (not recorded which). The sequence came from a man aged 25-45 years who had been exposed to COVID-19. CDR3 sequence (DNA): TGCGCCAGCAGCCAAGGGACTGCGAGCTCCTATAATTCACCCCTCCACTTT. Protein: CASSQGTASSYNSPLHF.